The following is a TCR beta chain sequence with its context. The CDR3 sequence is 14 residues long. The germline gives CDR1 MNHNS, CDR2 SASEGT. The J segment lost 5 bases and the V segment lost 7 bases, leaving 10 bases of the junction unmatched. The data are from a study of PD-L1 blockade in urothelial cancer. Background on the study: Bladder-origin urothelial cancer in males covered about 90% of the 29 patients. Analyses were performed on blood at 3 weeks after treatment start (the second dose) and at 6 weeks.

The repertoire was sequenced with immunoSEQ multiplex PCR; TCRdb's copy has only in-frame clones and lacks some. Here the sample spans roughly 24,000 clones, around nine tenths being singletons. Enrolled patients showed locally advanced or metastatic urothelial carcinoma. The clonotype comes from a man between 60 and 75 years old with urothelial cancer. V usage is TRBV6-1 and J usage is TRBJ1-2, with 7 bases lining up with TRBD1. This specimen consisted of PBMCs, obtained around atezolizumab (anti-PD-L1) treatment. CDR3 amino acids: CASILRQGVYGYTF. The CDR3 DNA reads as TGTGCCAGCATTCTGAGACAGGGAGTTTATGGCTACACCTTC.